What follows are 27 T cell receptor beta chains derived from one specimen sequenced in a study of Ad26.COV2.S vaccination and SARS-CoV-2 variants. The protocol was immunoSEQ multiplex PCR, while the TCRdb copy is restricted to in-frame clones and leaves out a portion. The sample has some 350,000 clones, 80% to 90% seen once. Sample treatment: about 20 received Ad26.COV2.S at low or high dose, single or two shots; about five received placebo; per-sample allocation not given. Samples came from day 63 after the first vaccine or placebo injection. The sample here was peripheral blood, taken in a trial of Ad26.COV2.S vaccine versus placebo. These receptor sequences come from a person aged 18 to 59 who received the Ad26.COV2.S COVID-19 vaccine or a placebo.

DNA for the CDR3: TGTGCCAGCAGCCTGGGGCGTTCTGGGGCCAACGTCCTGACTTTC. Its protein product is CASSLGRSGANVLTF. The chain is built from TRBV7-2 and TRBJ2-6; D may be TRBD1 (5 bases). Per the germline V gene, CDR1 is SGHTA and CDR2 is FQGNSA. V was pared by 5 bases and J by 1 base, with 9 bases between. The CDR3 sequence is 15 residues long.

The chain is built from TRBV6-2 or TRBV6-3 and TRBJ1-3; 7 nucleotides agree with TRBD1. Germline trimming cut 3 bases from V and 4 bases from J; bases unmatched to any gene: 3. The germline V gene has CDR1 MNHEY and CDR2 SVGEGT. The CDR3 runs 14 residues. CDR3 nucleotide sequence: TGTGCCAGCAGTTATGGGACAGCAGGAAACACCATATATTTT. Amino acid sequence: CASSYGTAGNTIYF.

J is TRBJ2-3 and V is TRBV7-2; the D gene could be TRBD1 or TRBD2 (5 bases each). Per the germline V gene, CDR1 is SGHTA and CDR2 is FQGNSA. The V and J ends lost 4 bases and 4 bases respectively, with 15 bases between them. This CDR3 has 15 amino acids. The CDR3 sequence is CASSSAGSRPDTQYF. In DNA, the CDR3 is TGTGCCAGCAGCTCAGCAGGGAGTCGACCAGATACGCAGTATTTT.

As to this clone: A read error may account for a junction end that differs from germline. Different DNA sequences within this sample yield the same CDR3. The chain uses TRBV6-1 and TRBJ2-7; TRBD1 agrees at 7 bases. Germline lookup yields CDR1 MNHNS and CDR2 SASEGT. The CDR3 totals 14 residues. The CDR3 nucleotides read TGTGCCAGCAGTGAAAACAGGGGCATCGACGAGCAGTACTTT. Protein: CASSENRGIDEQYF.

This chain joins TRBV18 and TRBJ1-2; no reliable D call. Trimming removed 0 bases at V and 5 bases at J, with 7 bases between. Germline-derived CDR1 and CDR2 are KGHSH and LQKENI. The CDR3 spans 13 residues. This chain's CDR3 is CASSPPTVYGYTF. The CDR3 DNA follows: TGTGCCAGCTCACCACCAACAGTTTATGGCTACACCTTC.

The chain combines TRBV6-2 or TRBV6-3 with TRBJ1-2; a weak D match, TRBD1 (5 bases). CDR1 and CDR2 from the germline V gene are MNHEY and SVGEGT. V dropped 2 bases and J dropped 2 bases, with 9 bases sitting between them. The CDR3 runs to 14 residues. CDR3 amino acids: CASSYVWDNYGYTF. CDR3 bases: TGTGCCAGCAGTTACGTTTGGGACAACTATGGCTACACCTTC.

The genes are TRBV6-5 and TRBJ2-1, with D perhaps TRBD1 (5 bases). The germline V gene encodes CDR1 MNHEY and CDR2 SVGAGI. This CDR3 has 11 residues. Trimming stripped 6 bases from V and 10 bases from J, with 10 bases between. CDR3: CASRNKGEQFF. CDR3 in DNA: TGTGCCAGCAGAAATAAGGGGGAGCAGTTCTTC.

V is TRBV7-2 and J is TRBJ2-4; maybe TRBD2 (7 bases). Trimming removed 1 base at V and 11 bases at J, with 24 bases between. The CDR3 extends over 17 amino acids. The germline V gene has CDR1 SGHTA and CDR2 FQGNSA. CDR3 DNA: TGTGCCAGCAGCTTAGGGGAGGGGGAGAATACCGATGGCTTTCAGTACTTC. Translation: CASSLGEGENTDGFQYF.

This clone was found a few times. The rearrangement joins TRBV5-4 to TRBJ2-7; D not certain. Germline V gene sequence: CDR1 SGHNT, CDR2 YYREEE (reference sequence). The CDR3 consists of 14 residues. Deletions cut 1 base from V and 2 bases from J, with 10 bases between. The chain's CDR3 is CASSLKSPPYEQYF. The DNA for the CDR3 is TGTGCCAGCAGCTTGAAAAGCCCCCCCTACGAGCAGTACTTC.

The chain joins TRBV5-6 to TRBJ2-6, with TRBD2 matching over 8 bases. J lost 11 bases, V lost 4 bases, and 5 bases had no gene match. The CDR3 contains 13 residues. Germline V CDR1 and CDR2: SGHDT, YYEEEE. The CDR3 region has the DNA TGTGCCAGCAGCCTCGGGAGGGAAGACGTCCTGACTTTC. Amino acids: CASSLGREDVLTF.

This chain connects TRBV19 to TRBJ2-3; D remains unclear. CDR1 is LNHDA and CDR2 is SQIVND in the germline V gene (reference sequence). Deletions cut 5 bases from V and 4 bases from J, with 13 bases between. The CDR3 sequence is 14 residues long. Here the CDR3 reads CASSPPWVADTQYF. The DNA for the CDR3 is TGTGCCAGTAGTCCCCCGTGGGTGGCAGATACGCAGTATTTT.

This sequence joins TRBV6-6 and TRBJ2-3; D possibly corresponds to TRBD2 (6 bases). Looked up from germline, CDR1 is MNHNY and CDR2 is SVGAGI (reference sequence). Trimming removed 5 bases at V and 0 bases at J, with 12 bases between. This CDR3 region has 15 residues. The CDR3 nucleotides read TGTGCCAGCAGTCTGGACTACTCTAGCACAGATACGCAGTATTTT. It codes for CASSLDYSSTDTQYF.

The chain carries TRBV10-3 and TRBJ2-7, with a weak D call TRBD2 (5 bases). This CDR3 is built from 13 residues. Trimming left V 1 base short and J 2 bases short, with 6 bases between. CDR1 is ENHRY and CDR2 is SYGVKD in the germline V gene. CDR3: CAISEFGAYEQYF. The CDR3 DNA reads as TGTGCCATCAGTGAGTTCGGGGCCTACGAGCAGTACTTC.

The chain uses TRBV5-4 and TRBJ2-1, with a weak D call TRBD2 (6 bases). The length of the CDR3 is 15 residues. V was clipped by 0 bases and J by 1 base, with 8 bases between them. Germline V gene data show CDR1 as SGHNT and CDR2 as YYREEE (reference sequence). As DNA, the CDR3 is TGTGCCAGCAGCTTGGGTGGAGGGTCCTACAATGAGCAGTTCTTC. This codes for CASSLGGGSYNEQFF.

This clone was seen more than once but under ten times. J is TRBJ1-6 and V is TRBV2; D is unresolved. Trimming removed 1 base at V and 7 bases at J, with 11 bases between. Looked up from germline, CDR1 is SNHLY and CDR2 is FYNNEI. The CDR3 totals 15 residues. CDR3 protein: CASSEGGLSNSPLHF. The CDR3 coding sequence is TGTGCCAGCAGTGAAGGCGGATTGTCCAATTCACCCCTCCACTTT. The full variable domain, with the rest looked up from reference TRBV2 and TRBJ1-6, is EPEVTQTPSHQVTQMGQEVILRCVPISNHLYFYWYRQILGQKVEFLVSFYNNEISEKSEIFDDQFSVERPDGSNFTLKIRSTKLEDSAMYFCASSEGGLSNSPLHFGNGTRLTVT.

This sequence joins TRBV19 and TRBJ1-1; D may be TRBD1 (5 bases). The ends were cut back, 3 bases at V and 7 bases at J, with 18 bases in the middle. Germline loops: CDR1 LNHDA, CDR2 SQIVND (reference sequence). This CDR3 comprises 15 residues. This CDR3 is CASSMGTVGAGEAFF. In DNA form, the CDR3 reads TGTGCCAGTAGTATGGGTACCGTAGGGGCAGGTGAAGCTTTCTTT.

The rearrangement uses TRBV6-5 and TRBJ2-1; TRBD2 matches 9 bases. The CDR3 covers 14 residues. Trimming took 6 bases from V and 3 from J; bases not matched to a gene: 3. The germline V gene encodes CDR1 MNHEY and CDR2 SVGAGI. The CDR3 DNA reads TGTGCCAGCAGACAGCGGGGGGTCTACAATGAGCAGTTCTTC. Translated: CASRQRGVYNEQFF.

CDR3 nucleotides: TGTGCCAGCAGTGAAGGATCACAGGTAGGAACCCCGGGGAGCAGCGGGGAGCTGTTTTTT. The encoded protein is CASSEGSQVGTPGSSGELFF. The genes are TRBV6-1 and TRBJ2-2, with D possibly being TRBD1 or TRBD2 (5 bases each). Germline values: CDR1 MNHNS, CDR2 SASEGT. The CDR3 covers 20 residues. V lost 1 base and J lost 7, with 28 bases in between.

The gene calls are TRBV10-3 and TRBJ1-5; D is possibly TRBD1 (5 bases). The CDR3 is made up of 15 amino acids. Looked up from germline, CDR1 is ENHRY and CDR2 is SYGVKD. Trimming pared 3 bases from V and 7 bases from J, leaving 16 bases between. Here the CDR3 DNA reads TGTGCCATCAGTGAAGGGGTACAGGTCGGCCAGCCCCAGCATTTT. It encodes CAISEGVQVGQPQHF.

The sample holds a few counts of this clone. The identical CDR3 is also encoded by other nucleotide sequences in the sample. The chain links TRBV11-2 to TRBJ2-6; D might be TRBD1 (5 bases). V was trimmed by 4 bases and J by 2 bases, leaving 6 bases between them. The germline CDR1 and CDR2 sequences are SGHAT and FQNNGV. There are 14 residues in the CDR3. The CDR3 loop reads CASSSGTGANVLTF. CDR3 DNA: TGTGCCAGCAGCTCAGGGACTGGGGCCAACGTCCTGACTTTC.

The CDR3 bases are TGTGCCAGCTCAACAGAGGGGTACGAGCAGTACTTC. Residues: CASSTEGYEQYF. This chain connects TRBV18 to TRBJ2-7; the D gene could be TRBD1 or TRBD2 (5 bases each). Germline assignment: CDR1 KGHSH and CDR2 LQKENI. V gave up 5 bases and J gave up 4 bases, with 9 bases separating them. This CDR3 spans 12 amino acids.

The chain uses TRBV6-1 and TRBJ1-6, with a tentative D call TRBD1 (6 bases). Germline values: CDR1 MNHNS, CDR2 SASEGT. Trimming pared 3 bases from V and 10 bases from J, leaving 19 bases between. The CDR3 loop spans 16 amino acids. This chain's CDR3 is CASSDAGTLIASPLHF. The CDR3, as DNA: TGTGCCAGCAGTGATGCCGGGACATTAATCGCCTCACCCCTCCACTTT.

Only a few counts were recorded for this clone. DNA for the CDR3: TGTGCCAGCAGCAGGGCGCGGAACCAAGAGACCCAGTACTTC. Amino acids: CASSRARNQETQYF. The chain couples TRBV9 to TRBJ2-5; D is ambiguous. Per germline, CDR1 SGDLS and CDR2 YYNGEE. Trimming pared 4 bases from V and 0 bases from J, leaving 10 bases between. This CDR3 has 14 residues.

This chain uses TRBV19 with TRBJ1-6, with TRBD1 identical over 7 bases. Germline-derived CDR1 and CDR2 are LNHDA and SQIVND (reference sequence). V shed 4 bases and J 7 bases; nucleotides not matched to a gene: 10. The CDR3 loop spans 16 amino acids. The CDR3 reads CASSTGTVGRNSPLHF. CDR3 DNA: TGTGCCAGTAGTACGGGGACAGTAGGCAGAAATTCACCCCTCCACTTT.

The chain recombines TRBV29-1 with TRBJ1-2, with D possibly TRBD1 on 6 matching bases. Germline CDR1 reads SQVTM; CDR2 reads ANQGSEA. The CDR3 covers 13 residues. V shed 3 bases and J shed 4 bases, with 12 bases lying between them. CDR3 sequence (DNA): TGCAGCGTTGACCAGGGGATTGGCTATGGCTACACCTTC. This gives the protein CSVDQGIGYGYTF.

The V and J genes are TRBV20-1 and TRBJ1-1; 9 nucleotides line up with TRBD1. CDR1 DFQATT and CDR2 SNEGSKA come from the germline V gene (reference sequence). The V segment lost 3 bases and the J segment 4 bases; nucleotides outside the gene matches: 6. CDR3 size: 14 residues. The chain's CDR3 is CSASDRGMTTEAFF. Written as DNA, the CDR3 is TGCAGTGCTAGTGACAGGGGGATGACCACTGAAGCTTTCTTT.

This sequence joins TRBV5-4 and TRBJ1-2; D possibly corresponds to TRBD1 (5 bases). Between the trimmed V and J ends, which lost 4 bases and 8 bases, there was a span of 18 bases. The CDR3 loop spans 14 amino acids. Germline V gene sequence: CDR1 SGHNT, CDR2 YYREEE (reference sequence). CDR3 sequence: CASSDGGVGRGYTF. The CDR3 region has the DNA TGTGCCAGCAGCGATGGAGGGGTCGGAAGGGGCTACACCTTC.